This T cell receptor (beta chain) comes out of a study of OX40 agonist ivuxolimab in advanced cancers. Data came from immunoSEQ multiplex PCR; TCRdb stores just in-frame clones and leaves some out. The profile covers 94,000 or so clones, with around 80% appearing a single time and around 1.1% taken by the ten largest. This clone was counted a single time. The germline V gene has CDR1 MNHEY and CDR2 SMNVEV (reference sequence). This CDR3 spans 19 amino acids. V lost 6 bases, J lost 0 bases, and 19 bases stayed unmatched. The specimen comprised CD4+ or CD8+ T cells sorted from blood, sampled in a trial of the OX40 agonist ivuxolimab. The receptor was derived from an adult with an advanced solid tumor such as melanoma, head and neck, liver or kidney cancer. V is TRBV27 and J is TRBJ1-1; 7 bases are shared with TRBD1. CDR3 bases: TGTGCCAGCAGGCATAGGACGGACAGGCGCCTACGCATGAACACTGAAGCTTTCTTT. Residues: CASRHRTDRRLRMNTEAFF.